This is a list of T cell receptor beta chains from one sample in a study of cytomegalovirus exposure and HLA in healthy donors. Profiled with immunoSEQ multiplex PCR; TCRdb holds only in-frame clones, not every one. The sample shows 200,000 or so clones, over 75% of them seen only once. Sequenced sample: PBMCs. All receptors derive from a girl in the first two years of life in good health and CMV-seronegative. The CDR3 runs from the conserved cysteine through the conserved F or W. Each record gives: V gene, D gene, J gene, CDR3 length, CDR3 protein. A D gene is named only where the DNA matches it firmly.

>TRBV9|NA|TRBJ1-1|14
CASSVGRVGTEAFF
>TRBV5-1|NA|TRBJ1-6|15
CASSLDPGVDSPLHF
>TRBV11-2|TRBD2|TRBJ2-2|15
CASSGGTSRTGELFF
>TRBV9|NA|TRBJ1-2|16
CASSEWWGHRLDGYTF
>TRBV2|NA|TRBJ2-1|14
CASVGRGLYNEQFF
>TRBV4-3|TRBD1|TRBJ2-7|16
CASSQGWTGGSYEQYF
>TRBV7-2|NA|TRBJ1-6|15
CASSLVGGMDSPLHF
>TRBV13|NA|TRBJ2-1|12
CASSPFNNEQFF
>TRBV6-1|TRBD2|TRBJ2-1|17
CASSERSGGPSYNEQFF
>TRBV4-1|NA|TRBJ2-3|17
CASSQDPPGDSTDTQYF
>TRBV4-1|NA|TRBJ1-1|14
CASSRLARSTEAFF
>TRBV9|NA|TRBJ2-1|16
CASSVVGPSSYNEQFF
>TRBV4-2|TRBD2|TRBJ2-7|17
CASSQSREGTSGVEQYF
>TRBV15|NA|TRBJ1-3|16
CATSRESLSSGNTIYF
>TRBV5-1|NA|TRBJ2-1|15
CASSRLVDPYNEQFF
>TRBV7-2|NA|TRBJ2-3|13
CASSLASLSGVNF
>TRBV7-3|TRBD1|TRBJ1-2|13
CASSFDRGGGYTF
>TRBV19|TRBD2|TRBJ2-7|14
CASRSSAGSYEQYF
>TRBV7-6|TRBD2|TRBJ2-7|16
CASSSLTSGGAWEQYF
>TRBV7-6|NA|TRBJ1-6|15
CASSLAPQGSSPLHF
>TRBV7-3|NA|TRBJ2-5|12
CASSADGETQYF
>TRBV13|NA|TRBJ1-5|13
CASSLGAVEPQHF
>TRBV2|TRBD1|TRBJ1-2|13
CASSITGDDGYTF
>TRBV5-1|NA|TRBJ2-2|13
CASSLLGPGELFF
>TRBV5-1|TRBD2|TRBJ2-1|12
CASSTGGDEQFF
>TRBV11-2|NA|TRBJ1-2|14
CASSLGLGAGGYTF
>TRBV30|NA|TRBJ2-1|12
CAWSYARNEQFF